Following are 21 T cell receptor beta chains from one sample sequenced in a study of response to subunit inactivated influenza vaccine. Each CDR3 protein gets one entry after TCRdb re-called the RT-PCR reads with MiXCR. The data show approximately 570,000 distinct CDR3 sequences, about 7.6% seen once. The source was PBMCs from blood, collected less than 30 months after vaccination. These receptors were taken from a man aged 50-75 years who received an inactivated influenza vaccine.

This clonotype has more than one count but fewer than ten. This chain links TRBV5-1 with TRBJ1-1; weak D call: TRBD1 (6 bases). Trimming took off 3 bases at V and 1 base at J, with 16 bases between the two ends. The CDR3 totals 16 residues. Per germline, CDR1 SGHRS and CDR2 YFSETQ. The CDR3 is CASSSETGAGNTEAFF. As DNA, the CDR3 is TGCGCCAGCAGCTCCGAAACGGGGGCGGGGAACACTGAAGCTTTCTTT.

This clonotype was detected ten times or more. The chain combines TRBV28 with TRBJ2-6; no clear D gene. The germline V gene encodes CDR1 MDHEN and CDR2 SYDVKM. The CDR3 has 17 residues. Trimming stripped 4 bases from V and 0 bases from J, with 13 bases between. The CDR3 DNA follows: TGTGCCAGCAGTTCCCTAGGGCGGATCTCTGGGGCCAACGTCCTGACTTTC. Translated, it gives CASSSLGRISGANVLTF.

The gene calls are TRBV5-1 and TRBJ2-1, with D unclear. CDR1 and CDR2 from the germline V gene are SGHRS and YFSETQ. V lost 4 bases to trimming and J lost 8 bases, with 7 bases between them. The CDR3 is made up of 11 amino acids. In DNA form, the CDR3 reads TGCGCCAGCAGCGCTGTGGATGAGCAGTTCTTC. It yields the protein CASSAVDEQFF.

The chain has TRBV7-8 and TRBJ2-1; D may be TRBD1 or TRBD2 (6 bases each). Trimming removed 6 bases from V and 8 bases from J, with 17 bases in between. The germline CDR1 and CDR2 sequences are SGHVS and FQNEAQ. The CDR3 is 14 amino acids. Written as DNA, the CDR3 is TGTGCCAGCAGACTAGGACCGGGGGCCGATGAGCAGTTCTTC. This translates into CASRLGPGADEQFF.

This clonotype has only a few counts. The chain has TRBV12-3 or TRBV12-4 and TRBJ1-2; 12 nucleotides match TRBD1. V lost 5 bases to trimming and J lost 8 bases; unmatched junction nucleotides: 12. This CDR3 is 16 amino acids long. The CDR3 bases are TGTGCCAGCAGTCCTGGACCGGGACAGGGGGCGCTCGGCTACACCTTC. Protein: CASSPGPGQGALGYTF.

This clonotype appeared a few times. This chain uses TRBV11-2 with TRBJ2-1; tentative D call: TRBD2 (6 bases). V dropped 7 bases and J dropped 10 bases, with 11 bases sitting between them. The germline CDR1 and CDR2 sequences are SGHAT and FQNNGV. This CDR3 has 11 residues. This chain's CDR3 is CASTRSGEQFF. The CDR3 DNA follows: TGTGCCAGCACCAGAAGCGGGGAGCAGTTCTTC.

The J gene is TRBJ2-1, the V gene TRBV25-1, with D possibly TRBD2 on 8 matching bases. V was clipped by 5 bases and J by 7 bases, with 24 bases between them. Germline loops: CDR1 MGHDK, CDR2 SYGVNS. CDR3 length: 17 residues. The CDR3 DNA sequence: TGTGCCAGCAGTTCTCCGCCCGGGACAGCGGGGGCAAATGAGCAGTTCTTC. Its translation: CASSSPPGTAGANEQFF.

CDR3: CASSLVSGRLYEQYF. CDR3 coding DNA: TGTGCCAGCAGCTTAGTTAGCGGGAGACTCTACGAGCAGTACTTC. This chain joins TRBV11-2 and TRBJ2-7; 9 nucleotides match TRBD2. Germline V lookup: CDR1 SGHAT, CDR2 FQNNGV. The CDR3 contains 15 residues. The junction had 4 bases not matched to a gene; V was cut back by 1 base and J by 3 bases.

This chain joins TRBV20-1 and TRBJ2-5, with 9 positions matching TRBD1. This CDR3 has 14 amino acids. Germline values: CDR1 DFQATT, CDR2 SNEGSKA (reference sequence). Trimming removed 6 bases from V and 6 bases from J; junction bases left unmatched: 11. The CDR3 coding sequence is TGCAGTGCAACAGTCACAGGGGGCACGAAGACCCAGTACTTC. It specifies CSATVTGGTKTQYF.

This clonotype was seen many times. The chain couples TRBV4-1 to TRBJ1-5; weak D call: TRBD1 (5 bases). The length of the CDR3 is 16 residues. The ends were cut back, 0 bases at V and 6 bases at J, with 15 bases in the middle. Germline loops: CDR1 MGHRA, CDR2 YSYEKL. The CDR3 sequence is CASSQDSRGSIQPQHF. In DNA form, the CDR3 reads TGCGCCAGCAGCCAAGACTCGAGGGGTTCTATTCAGCCCCAGCATTTT.

The V gene is TRBV6-5, the J gene TRBJ1-4; possible D gene TRBD1, 6 bases. This CDR3 is built from 14 residues. V was shortened by 0 bases and J by 9 bases, with 11 bases between the two germline ends. The germline gives CDR1 MNHEY, CDR2 SVGAGI. The CDR3 region is CASSYSGGQQKLFF. The CDR3 bases are TGTGCCAGCAGTTACTCGGGGGGGCAGCAAAAACTGTTTTTT.

The chain employs TRBV25-1 and TRBJ2-7; maybe TRBD2 (5 bases). CDR1 MGHDK and CDR2 SYGVNS come from the germline V gene. Trimming removed 2 bases at V and 5 bases at J, with 10 bases between. The CDR3 covers 13 residues. CDR3 sequence: CASSEPHSDEQYF. As DNA, the CDR3 is TGTGCCAGCAGTGAACCCCATAGCGACGAGCAGTACTTC.

The chain employs TRBV20-1 and TRBJ2-7, with D unclear. With 1 base removed from V and 2 bases from J, the gap between germline ends came to 12 bases. The germline V gene has CDR1 DFQATT and CDR2 SNEGSKA (reference sequence). CDR3 length equals 14 residues. CDR3 amino acids: CSARAAPRAYEQYF. CDR3 nucleotides: TGCAGTGCTAGAGCGGCCCCGCGAGCCTACGAGCAGTACTTC.

Only a few counts were recorded for this clonotype. The CDR3 nucleotides are TGTGCCAGCAGCTTAGCAATAGCTGCGATCAATGAGCAGTTCTTC. Residues: CASSLAIAAINEQFF. The J gene is TRBJ2-1, the V gene TRBV7-2; D is uncertain. The length of the CDR3 is 15 residues. Germline V gene data show CDR1 as SGHTA and CDR2 as FQGNSA. Deletions cut 0 bases from V and 6 bases from J, with 12 bases between.

This clonotype appeared a few times. This chain connects TRBV4-3 to TRBJ1-1; D ambiguous. CDR3 length: 13 amino acids. Germline V lookup: CDR1 LGHNA, CDR2 YSLEER. Trimming shortened V by 0 bases and J by 10 bases, and 12 bases separated the two germline ends. The CDR3 loop is CASSQDLTGGAFF. The CDR3 nucleotides are TGCGCCAGCAGCCAAGATCTGACCGGTGGAGCTTTCTTT.

This chain links TRBV28 with TRBJ2-3; D not certain. The CDR3 is 13 amino acids. Trimming pared 5 bases from V and 0 bases from J, leaving 6 bases between. The germline V gene encodes CDR1 MDHEN and CDR2 SYDVKM. The CDR3: CASSIGSTDTQYF. Here the CDR3 DNA reads TGTGCCAGCAGTATTGGGAGCACAGATACGCAGTATTTT.

This clonotype was seen at least ten times. The rearrangement links TRBV11-2 to TRBJ2-1; D is possibly TRBD1 (6 bases). Trimming took off 4 bases at V and 0 bases at J, with 10 bases between the two ends. The CDR3 spans 15 residues. From germline, CDR1 is SGHAT and CDR2 FQNNGV. Here the CDR3 DNA reads TGTGCCAGCAGCTGGGGGCCAGACTCCTACAATGAGCAGTTCTTC. Its translation is CASSWGPDSYNEQFF.

CDR3: CSVVTGGAWNEQFF. The CDR3 DNA follows: TGCAGCGTCGTCACAGGGGGCGCGTGGAATGAGCAGTTCTTC. The V call is TRBV29-1, the J call TRBJ2-1, with 9 bases aligning to TRBD1. The trim removed 6 bases at V and 7 bases at J, leaving 10 bases unmatched. The CDR3 runs to 14 residues. Germline CDR1 reads SQVTM; CDR2 reads ANQGSEA.

The V gene is TRBV28, the J gene TRBJ1-5, with D unresolved. CDR3 length: 14 residues. The V gene lost 3 bases and the J gene lost 6 bases, with 12 bases spanning the gap. From germline, CDR1 is MDHEN and CDR2 SYDVKM. The CDR3 DNA reads as TGTGCCAGCAGTTTCAGCGGGGTGCGTCAGCCCCAGCATTTT. The encoded protein is CASSFSGVRQPQHF. The entire variable domain, with the rest obtained from reference TRBV28 and TRBJ1-5, is as follows: DVKVTQSSRYLVKRTGEKVFLECVQDMDHENMFWYRQDPGLGLRLIYFSYDVKMKEKGDIPEGYSVSREKKERFSLILESASTNQTSMYLCASSFSGVRQPQHFGDGTRLSIL.

This clonotype has at least ten counts. The rearrangement links TRBV12-3 or TRBV12-4 to TRBJ2-1; the D gene is possibly TRBD2 (6 bases). Trimming left V 3 bases short and J 13 bases short, with 16 bases between. This CDR3 is 13 amino acids long. CDR3 DNA sequence: TGTGCCAGCAGTTTCCGTACACGGGAGAAACAGTTCTTC. Protein product: CASSFRTREKQFF.

This clonotype was detected only a few times. The V and J genes are TRBV4-2 and TRBJ2-7; the D gene is possibly TRBD2 (6 bases). Germline V CDR1 and CDR2: LGHNA, YNFKEQ. CDR3 size: 15 residues. The V end was cut by 3 bases, the J end by 3 bases, with 15 bases between. The CDR3 DNA sequence: TGTGCCAGCAGCCATTCTCGCGGGGACCACTACGAGCAGTACTTC. Protein: CASSHSRGDHYEQYF.